The 17 T cell receptor beta chains reported below all come from one sample, sequenced in a study of CXCR3-negative and CXCR3-positive naive CD8 T cells. TRB cDNA was prepared as libraries by UMI-labeled 5' RACE. TCRdb re-analyzed the 5' RACE reads; it lists each CDR3 protein once, without DNA. The table gives more than 65,000 distinct CDR3 sequences; the top ten clones make up approximately 1.5% of it. The sequenced sample was naive CXCR3- CD8+ T cells from blood. As for subset: CD45RO-CCR7+CD27+CD95- naive CD8+ T cells lacking CXCR3 (TNR3-). These receptors were collected from a human donor in good health. Some clones in this sample may be carry-over from other donors' samples.

The rearrangement uses TRBV5-1 and TRBJ2-1; TCRdb's assignment of TRBD2 cannot be checked, as there is no DNA. There are 16 residues in the CDR3. The V gene's germline CDR1 is SGHRS and CDR2 YFSETQ. The CDR3 loop reads CASSSLAEPSYNEQFF.

V gene TRBV12-3 or TRBV12-4 combines with J gene TRBJ2-7; the D gene TCRdb calls, TRBD1, cannot be checked with no DNA. This CDR3 region has 15 residues. CDR3 residues: CASSDPGQGHYEQYF.

V is TRBV29-1 and J is TRBJ2-1; checking the TCRdb D call of TRBD2 is not possible without DNA. Germline loops: CDR1 SQVTM, CDR2 ANQGSEA. The CDR3 runs to 13 residues. The CDR3 spells CSVVRPAYNEQFF.

This rearrangement joins TRBV25-1 to TRBJ1-5; TCRdb outputs TRBD1, but without DNA this stays unchecked. This CDR3 region has 14 residues. Germline V gives CDR1 MGHDK, CDR2 SYGVNS. The CDR3 is CASSGWTGDQPQHF.

The chain combines TRBV6-2 or TRBV6-3 with TRBJ2-7; as DNA is missing, the TRBD2 call by TCRdb cannot be tested. Germline-derived CDR1 and CDR2 are MNHEY and SVGEGT. The CDR3 has 16 residues. CDR3 protein: CASSQGLAGIRYEQYF.

The genes are TRBV9 and TRBJ2-7; the TRBD1 assignment by TCRdb is unverifiable without DNA. CDR1 is SGDLS and CDR2 is YYNGEE in the germline V gene. This CDR3 is built from 15 residues. The CDR3 loop is CASSVSQGYSYEQYF.

CDR3 region: CASRMYRLDYEQYF. The rearrangement joins TRBV11-2 to TRBJ2-7. The CDR3 runs 14 residues. Germline loops: CDR1 SGHAT, CDR2 FQNNGV. Supplemented by reference TRBV11-2 and TRBJ2-7, the full variable domain reads EAGVAQSPRYKIIEKRQSVAFWCNPISGHATLYWYQQILGQGPKLLIQFQNNGVVDDSQLPKDRFSAERLKGVDSTLKIQPAKLEDSAVYLCASRMYRLDYEQYFGPGTRLTVT.

The genes are TRBV4-1 and TRBJ2-2; with no DNA, the TCRdb D assignment of TRBD1 cannot be verified. The CDR3 loop spans 15 amino acids. Germline V gene data show CDR1 as MGHRA and CDR2 as YSYEKL. The CDR3 is CASSPEGQNTGELFF.

The V gene is TRBV20-1, the J gene TRBJ2-2; the TCRdb call, TRBD2, lacks DNA for checking. CDR3 length: 17 amino acids. Looked up from germline, CDR1 is DFQATT and CDR2 is SNEGSKA (reference sequence). The CDR3 protein is CSARSTGSQKYTGELFF.

The chain recombines TRBV20-1 with TRBJ2-7; no DNA is available, so the TRBD1 call from TCRdb remains unchecked. Per germline, CDR1 DFQATT and CDR2 SNEGSKA (reference sequence). This CDR3 is 13 amino acids long. CDR3 amino acids: CSARPRVPYEQYF.

The chain combines TRBV20-1 with TRBJ2-7; the TRBD1 assignment by TCRdb is unverifiable without DNA. The CDR3 is 13 amino acids. Germline V lookup: CDR1 DFQATT, CDR2 SNEGSKA (reference sequence). CDR3 loop: CSARQGITYEQYF.

The chain combines TRBV29-1 with TRBJ2-1; TCRdb's D call of TRBD2 is untestable without DNA. CDR3 length: 13 residues. Germline V lookup: CDR1 SQVTM, CDR2 ANQGSEA. CDR3 sequence reads: CSVEWLAHNEQFF.

The CDR3 loop is CASSFWNTEAFF. V usage is TRBV5-5 and J usage is TRBJ1-1. Germline V lookup: CDR1 SGHKS, CDR2 YYEKEE (reference sequence). The CDR3 sequence is 12 residues long.

V is TRBV5-1 and J is TRBJ2-1. CDR1 and CDR2 from the germline V gene are SGHRS and YFSETQ. The CDR3 is made up of 18 amino acids. CDR3 amino acids: CASSLVSLVGSPYNEQFF.

The rearrangement links TRBV29-1 to TRBJ2-5; TCRdb selects TRBD1, and the lack of DNA leaves this call unchecked. CDR3 length: 14 residues. From germline, CDR1 is SQVTM and CDR2 ANQGSEA. The CDR3: CSVEDSIGGETQYF. Full variable domain (missing parts from reference TRBV29-1 and TRBJ2-5): SAVISQKPSRDICQRGTSLTIQCQVDSQVTMMFWYRQQPGQSLTLIATANQGSEATYESGFVIDKFPISRPNLTFSTLTVSNMSPEDSSIYLCSVEDSIGGETQYFGPGTRLLVL.

The J gene is TRBJ2-7, the V gene TRBV27; absent DNA, TCRdb's TRBD1 call cannot be checked. The V gene's germline CDR1 is MNHEY and CDR2 SMNVEV (reference sequence). This CDR3 region has 13 residues. CDR3 residues: CASSFRGGYEQYF.

The chain has TRBV20-1 and TRBJ2-1; TCRdb calls TRBD2, which cannot be checked without DNA. Germline V gene data show CDR1 as DFQATT and CDR2 as SNEGSKA (reference sequence). This CDR3 region has 13 residues. CDR3 protein: CSAPSGAYNEQFF.